Described below is a single T cell receptor beta chain sequence and its context. Its specificity is unknown. Unique molecular identifiers featured in each of the TCR beta cDNA libraries. MiXCR, applied by TCRdb to the PCR reads, yields one record per CDR3 protein. The sample consists of some 800,000 distinct CDR3 sequences, about 43% of them appearing once. These data come from a study of post-analysis software for immune sequencing data. Study results and caveats: The study found TRBV5-6, TRBV5-1 and TRBV20-1 among a few TRBV segments more frequent in patients than controls. Compared with controls, patients showed significantly lower normalized Chao1 diversity.

With 6 bases clipped from V and 7 bases from J, the junction kept 5 bases outside the gene matches. Germline lookup yields CDR1 SEHNR and CDR2 FQNEAQ (reference sequence). The length of the CDR3 is 12 residues. The TCR was taken from a girl under 18 with multiple sclerosis. The chain employs TRBV7-9 and TRBJ1-1; 7 nucleotides match TRBD1. The sequencing sample was made of blood. For the CDR3, the DNA is TGTGCCAGCAGTCTCACAGGGGTTGAAGCTTTCTTT. Residues: CASSLTGVEAFF.